This entry describes one TCR beta chain. Its antigen is as yet unknown. Other DNA sequences in this specimen translate into the identical CDR3. The PCR had 60 Vbeta and 13 Jbeta primers. Sequencing used immunoSEQ multiplex PCR; TCRdb keeps in-frame clones, though not all of them. The data show approximately 180,000 clones, 80% seen once. The sample is drawn from a study of cytomegalovirus exposure and HLA in healthy donors. Study findings and constraints: The authors listed approximately 160 TCR beta chains as cytomegalovirus-associated. Earlier analysis yielded a pattern in which most TCR beta V segments were productive about 87% or about 30% of the time.

V shed 0 bases and J 4 bases; nucleotides not matched to a gene: 0. The CDR3 extends over 14 amino acids. Germline-derived CDR1 and CDR2 are SGHVS and FNYEAQ. This sequence originates from a man under 40 in good health and CMV-seropositive. Sequenced material: PBMCs. The chain recombines TRBV7-6 with TRBJ2-7; 10 bases are a match to TRBD2. The DNA of the CDR3 is TGTGCCAGCAGCTTAGCTAGCGGGGGGTACGAGCAGTACTTC. It specifies CASSLASGGYEQYF.